A single sample gave rise to the 24 T cell receptor beta chains below, sequenced in a study of molecular identifiers for immune sequencing clone quantification. A single record per CDR3 protein comes from TCRdb applying MiXCR to the PCR reads. This sample has approximately 37,000 distinct CDR3 sequences, with roughly 19% found just once. Source material: naive CD8+ T cells from blood, with Jurkat cell RNA spiked in. Subset reported: FACS-sorted CD8+CD4-CCR7+CD45RA+ naive T cells. The receptors come from a human donor in good health. Some libraries in this study had Jurkat cell RNA spiked in.

The rearrangement joins TRBV7-2 to TRBJ2-1; D call uncertain. Between the trimmed V and J ends, which lost 1 base and 4 bases, there was a span of 5 bases. The germline V gene has CDR1 SGHTA and CDR2 FQGNSA. There are 13 residues in the CDR3. This chain's CDR3 is CASSLGHYNEQFF. The DNA of the CDR3 is TGTGCCAGCAGCTTAGGACATTACAATGAGCAGTTCTTC.

The rearrangement uses TRBV9 and TRBJ2-3, with D tentatively TRBD2 (5 bases). CDR1 and CDR2 from the germline V gene are SGDLS and YYNGEE. The CDR3 has 18 amino acids. Trimming took 0 bases from V and 0 from J, leaving 17 bases between them. CDR3 loop: CASSVEPDTGKSTDTQYF. Written as DNA, the CDR3 is TGTGCCAGCAGCGTAGAACCCGACACGGGGAAAAGCACAGATACGCAGTATTTT. Drawing the rest from reference TRBV9 and TRBJ2-3, the complete variable domain is DSGVTQTPKHLITATGQRVTLRCSPRSGDLSVYWYQQSLDQGLQFLIQYYNGEERAKGNILERFSAQQFPDLHSELNLSSLELGDSALYFCASSVEPDTGKSTDTQYFGPGTRLTVL.

This clonotype was counted at least ten times. The rearrangement links TRBV4-3 to TRBJ2-1; 8 nucleotides agree with TRBD1. CDR1 and CDR2 (germline): LGHNA, YSLEER. V was pared by 6 bases and J by 3 bases, with 4 bases of the junction left unmatched. The CDR3 consists of 14 residues. CDR3 in amino acids: CASSTGQGYNEQFF. As DNA, the CDR3 is TGCGCCAGCAGTACAGGACAGGGCTACAATGAGCAGTTCTTC.

The sample holds many counts of this clonotype. The chain recombines TRBV11-3 with TRBJ2-1, with TRBD1 matching over 12 bases. The CDR3 extends over 15 amino acids. CDR1 is SGHNT and CDR2 is YENEEA in the germline V gene. V was clipped by 5 bases and J by 8 bases; unmatched bases: 7. The CDR3 nucleotides read TGTGCCAGCAGCCCGGGGACAGGGGGCTTTTATGAGCAGTTCTTC. It translates to CASSPGTGGFYEQFF.

At least ten counts were recorded for this clonotype. V usage is TRBV5-4 and J usage is TRBJ2-6; weak D call: TRBD2 (5 bases). The ends were cut back, 9 bases at V and 2 bases at J, with 15 bases in the middle. Germline CDR1 is SGHNT and CDR2 is YYREEE (reference sequence). The CDR3 spans 15 residues. CDR3 sequence (DNA): TGTGCCATCACAGCTTGGCGGGCTGGGGCCAACGTCCTGACTTTC. The encoded protein is CAITAWRAGANVLTF.

This clonotype was counted many times. V gene TRBV6-2 or TRBV6-3 combines with J gene TRBJ1-5; D is undetermined. The CDR3 runs to 15 residues. Germline V CDR1 and CDR2: MNHEY, SVGEGT. Trimming pared 2 bases from V and 0 bases from J, leaving 8 bases between. The CDR3 loop reads CASSYEDYSNQPQHF. CDR3 sequence (DNA): TGTGCCAGCAGTTACGAAGATTATAGCAATCAGCCCCAGCATTTT.

At least ten counts were recorded for this clonotype. This rearrangement joins TRBV12-3 or TRBV12-4 to TRBJ2-2; TRBD1 might be the D (6 bases). V dropped 2 bases and J dropped 6 bases, with 10 bases sitting between them. This CDR3 contains 14 residues. CDR3 region: CASSLIEGAGELFF. Written as DNA, the CDR3 is TGTGCCAGCAGTTTAATCGAGGGGGCCGGGGAGCTGTTTTTT.

Ten or more counts support this clonotype. This chain joins TRBV7-2 and TRBJ1-3; 7 bases match TRBD1. The CDR3 sequence is 16 residues long. From germline, CDR1 is SGHTA and CDR2 FQGNSA. J was trimmed by 7 bases and V by 5 bases; bases with no gene match: 14. Written as DNA, the CDR3 is TGTGCCAGCAGCGCCCCCAGGGACAGTTTTGGTAACACCATATATTTT. As protein: CASSAPRDSFGNTIYF.

At least ten counts were recorded for this clonotype. V and J are TRBV6-5 and TRBJ2-2; the D is unclear. CDR1 and CDR2 from the germline V gene are MNHEY and SVGAGI. There are 14 residues in the CDR3. The ends were cut back, 2 bases at V and 5 bases at J, with 9 bases in the middle. The CDR3 nucleotides are TGTGCCAGCAGTTACGCTTGGGGTACCGGGGAGCTGTTTTTT. Its protein product is CASSYAWGTGELFF.

At least ten counts were recorded for this clonotype. The V and J genes are TRBV4-2 and TRBJ2-7; D may correspond to TRBD1 or TRBD2 (5 bases each). V was cut by 4 bases and J by 6 bases, with 10 bases left in between. This CDR3 comprises 12 residues. Germline V CDR1 and CDR2: LGHNA, YNFKEQ. This chain's CDR3 is CASSPSGTEQYF. CDR3 in DNA: TGTGCCAGCAGCCCGTCCGGGACCGAGCAGTACTTC.

At least ten counts were recorded for this clonotype. The V and J genes are TRBV30 and TRBJ1-2, with D hard to call. Germline CDR1 is GTSNPN and CDR2 is SVGIG (reference sequence). This CDR3 is 16 amino acids long. Trimming stripped 3 bases from V and 3 bases from J, with 20 bases between. CDR3 loop: CAWSPPGLTPDYGYTF. The CDR3 DNA sequence: TGTGCCTGGAGCCCCCCAGGCCTAACTCCGGACTATGGCTACACCTTC.

This clonotype was counted at least ten times. The chain employs TRBV9 and TRBJ2-3; tentative D call: TRBD2 (5 bases). CDR3 length: 16 residues. Per the germline V gene, CDR1 is SGDLS and CDR2 is YYNGEE. V was pared by 0 bases and J by 3 bases, with 14 bases between. The CDR3 sequence is CASSVDPGRGTDTQYF. CDR3 in DNA: TGTGCCAGCAGCGTAGATCCGGGCCGCGGGACAGATACGCAGTATTTT.

As for this clonotype: A single base separates this from a much larger clone, so it may be a read error. The CDR3 loop reads CASSWASGSGTEQFF. The CDR3 coding sequence is TGTGCCAGCAGTTGGGCTAGCGGGAGTGGTACTGAGCAGTTCTTC. This chain uses TRBV12-3 or TRBV12-4 with TRBJ2-1; 10 positions match TRBD2. J gave up 9 bases and V 4 bases, and 9 bases lay outside the gene matches. There are 15 residues in the CDR3.

This clonotype was recorded at least ten times. This chain uses TRBV6-1 with TRBJ2-7, with 7 bases matching TRBD1. The V gene's germline CDR1 is MNHNS and CDR2 SASEGT. With 5 bases clipped from V and 4 bases from J, the junction kept 5 bases outside the gene matches. This CDR3 has 13 amino acids. DNA of the CDR3: TGTGCCAGCAGTTGGGACAGTTTGTACGAGCAGTACTTC. This gives the protein CASSWDSLYEQYF.

This clonotype appeared many times. The chain is built from TRBV20-1 and TRBJ2-5, with 8 bases matching TRBD1. V trimming: 5 bases; J trimming: 4 bases; junction bases outside the gene matches: 15. CDR3 length equals 16 residues. Germline-derived CDR1 and CDR2 are DFQATT and SNEGSKA (reference sequence). CDR3 sequence (DNA): TGCAGTGCTGAAGGCCTAGGACAGGGAAGAGGAGAGACCCAGTACTTC. Its protein is CSAEGLGQGRGETQYF.

This clonotype was found a few times. Given a much more abundant clone one base away, this may be a read error. This chain connects TRBV28 to TRBJ2-7, with D possibly being TRBD2 (6 bases). V dropped 5 bases and J dropped 2 bases, with 16 bases sitting between them. CDR3 size: 15 residues. Germline CDR1 is MDHEN and CDR2 is SYDVKM. CDR3: CASSVLATPPYEQYF. DNA for the CDR3: TGTGCCAGCAGTGTCCTAGCGACCCCACCCTACGAGCAGTACTTC.

This clonotype was observed at least ten times. One junction end does not reproduce the germline sequence, and a read error may be involved. The DNA of the CDR3 is TGTGCCAGCAGCTTAGTAGTTCTCCCTGCCGGGGTCTTC. This encodes CASSLVVLPAGVF. This chain connects TRBV7-9 to TRBJ2-1, with a weak D call TRBD2 (5 bases). This CDR3 has 13 amino acids. Germline loops: CDR1 SEHNR, CDR2 FQNEAQ (reference sequence).

The rearrangement uses TRBV20-1 and TRBJ2-7; TRBD1 might be the D (6 bases). The CDR3 covers 16 residues. Germline V lookup: CDR1 DFQATT, CDR2 SNEGSKA (reference sequence). V lost 5 bases and J lost 6, with 26 bases in between. CDR3 nucleotides: TGCAGTGCTCTAGGCCGGAACAGGGCTACGGTCTCCGAGCAGTACTTC. Translating it yields CSALGRNRATVSEQYF.

This clonotype was seen repeatedly, ten times or more. V gene TRBV27 combines with J gene TRBJ2-2; D possibly matches TRBD1 or TRBD2 (5 bases each). CDR1 MNHEY and CDR2 SMNVEV come from the germline V gene (reference sequence). Deletions cut 4 bases from V and 6 bases from J, with 12 bases between. CDR3 length equals 14 residues. As DNA, the CDR3 is TGTGCCAGCAGTTACATTGGGGGAGCCGGGGAGCTGTTTTTT. Translating gives CASSYIGGAGELFF.

The sample holds many counts of this clonotype. The genes are TRBV28 and TRBJ1-5; the D is unclear. The CDR3 runs 17 residues. The germline CDR1 and CDR2 sequences are MDHEN and SYDVKM. The germline V and J ends were trimmed by 6 bases and 0 bases, with 18 bases remaining between them. CDR3 nucleotide sequence: TGTGCCAGCAGCTTCCCCGGCGCAGGTGTTAGCAATCAGCCCCAGCATTTT. Amino acids: CASSFPGAGVSNQPQHF.

This clonotype has a count of ten or more. V and J are TRBV7-9 and TRBJ2-1; 8 bases match TRBD2. This CDR3 region has 12 residues. Per germline, CDR1 SEHNR and CDR2 FQNEAQ (reference sequence). The J segment lost 12 bases and the V segment lost 3 bases, leaving 4 bases of the junction unmatched. The CDR3 protein is CASSFTAGGQFF. CDR3 in DNA: TGTGCCAGCAGCTTTACGGCGGGGGGGCAGTTCTTC. The full variable domain, its missing parts supplied by reference TRBV7-9 and TRBJ2-1, is DTGVSQNPRHKITKRGQNVTFRCDPISEHNRLYWYRQTLGQGPEFLTYFQNEAQLEKSRLLSDRFSAERPKGSFSTLEIQRTEQGDSAMYLCASSFTAGGQFFGPGTRLTVL.

The CDR3 here is CASSYQGWNEQFF. CDR3 coding DNA: TGTGCCAGCAGTTATCAGGGGTGGAATGAGCAGTTCTTC. The rearrangement joins TRBV6-5 to TRBJ2-1; possible D gene TRBD1, 6 bases. The CDR3 totals 13 residues. Trimming removed 3 bases at V and 7 bases at J, with 10 bases between. Germline V gene data show CDR1 as MNHEY and CDR2 as SVGAGI.

In its sample, this clonotype was seen a few times. A much larger clonotype is one base distant, so this may be a read error. Here the CDR3 reads CAYRGLTDTQYF. CDR3 DNA: TGTGCCTACAGGGGTTTGACAGATACGCAGTATTTT. This chain links TRBV7-9 with TRBJ2-3; 7 bases match TRBD1. The V gene end was trimmed by 11 bases and the J gene end by 3 bases; junction bases not matched to a gene: 5. CDR1 is SEHNR, CDR2 FQNEAQ, per germline (reference sequence). The CDR3 totals 12 residues. Full variable domain (outside the CDR3, taken from reference TRBV7-9 and TRBJ2-3): DTGVSQNPRHKITKRGQNVTFRCDPISEHNRLYWYRQTLGQGPEFLTYFQNEAQLEKSRLLSDRFSAERPKGSFSTLEIQRTEQGDSAMYLCAYRGLTDTQYFGPGTRLTVL.

Written as DNA, the CDR3 is TGCAGCGTTGAAGCGGGTAACACCGGGGAGCTGTTTTTT. This codes for CSVEAGNTGELFF. This rearrangement joins TRBV29-1 to TRBJ2-2; D uncertain. The CDR3 runs 13 residues. The germline V and J ends were trimmed by 1 base and 2 bases, with 5 bases remaining between them. Looked up from germline, CDR1 is SQVTM and CDR2 is ANQGSEA.